The 32 T cell receptor beta chains in this list originate from one sample, sequenced in a study of T cells in localized non-small cell lung cancer. Assay: immunoSEQ multiplex PCR; the TCRdb copy retains only in-frame clones and omits some. The sample lists tens of thousands of clones; 85% to 90% were seen once. Source: peripheral blood, taken before any cancer treatment. The receptors originated from a woman between 35 and 70 years old with stage I squamous cell lung carcinoma.

This clone was seen only once. The rearrangement links TRBV4-1 to TRBJ1-2; TRBD1 matches 8 bases. The ends lost 4 bases at V and 3 bases at J; junction bases unmatched: 7. This CDR3 spans 15 amino acids. From germline, CDR1 is MGHRA and CDR2 YSYEKL. The CDR3 bases are TGCGCCAGCAGCCGGGGACAGGTTTGGTACTATGGCTACACCTTC. This codes for CASSRGQVWYYGYTF.

The rearrangement joins TRBV19 to TRBJ1-1; D possibly corresponds to TRBD1 (5 bases). Trimming stripped 0 bases from V and 4 bases from J, with 12 bases between. This CDR3 has 15 residues. CDR1 and CDR2 (germline): LNHDA, SQIVND (reference sequence). In nucleotides, the CDR3 is TGTGCCAGTAGTATAGAACGGGGCACGGCCACTGAAGCTTTCTTT. The encoded protein is CASSIERGTATEAFF.

This chain joins TRBV9 and TRBJ1-6, with 7 bases matching TRBD1. The CDR3 has 15 amino acids. J lost 7 bases, V lost 0 bases, and 4 bases had no gene match. In germline, CDR1 is SGDLS, CDR2 YYNGEE. CDR3 nucleotide sequence: TGTGCCAGCAGCGTAGGGGGGGACAGAAATTCACCCCTCCACTTT. Its translation: CASSVGGDRNSPLHF.

The chain has TRBV19 and TRBJ1-5, with D maybe TRBD1 (6 bases). The V end was cut by 2 bases, the J end by 2 bases, with 16 bases between. The CDR3 is 17 residues long. Germline V gene data show CDR1 as LNHDA and CDR2 as SQIVND (reference sequence). The CDR3 here is CASSINRGARGNQPQHF. CDR3 coding DNA: TGTGCCAGTAGTATAAACCGGGGGGCGCGGGGCAATCAGCCCCAGCATTTT. Supplemented by reference TRBV19 and TRBJ1-5, the full variable domain reads DGGITQSPKYLFRKEGQNVTLSCEQNLNHDAMYWYRQDPGQGLRLIYYSQIVNDFQKGDIAEGYSVSREKKESFPLTVTSAQKNPTAFYLCASSINRGARGNQPQHFGDGTRLSIL.

V is TRBV25-1 and J is TRBJ2-1; D remains unclear. Trimming cost V 2 bases and J 4 bases, with 18 bases left between them. The CDR3 consists of 17 residues. Germline V gene data show CDR1 as MGHDK and CDR2 as SYGVNS. For the CDR3, the DNA is TGTGCCAGCAGTGAACGGTCGGCAGAGACATTATACAATGAGCAGTTCTTC. Its protein is CASSERSAETLYNEQFF.

This chain uses TRBV7-9 with TRBJ2-5, with a weak D call TRBD2 (5 bases). Germline CDR1 SEHNR, CDR2 FQNEAQ (reference sequence). CDR3 size: 15 residues. Trimming took off 3 bases at V and 2 bases at J, with 13 bases between the two ends. The CDR3, as DNA: TGTGCCAGCAGCTTGCCGATGAGCGGTCAAGAGACCCAGTACTTC. Its translation is CASSLPMSGQETQYF.

This rearrangement joins TRBV6-1 to TRBJ1-2; D unresolved. Trimming removed 2 bases at V and 5 bases at J, with 9 bases between. The germline V gene encodes CDR1 MNHNS and CDR2 SASEGT. There are 13 residues in the CDR3. As DNA, the CDR3 is TGTGCCAGCAGTGAATCACCGGGATATGGCTACACCTTC. Protein sequence: CASSESPGYGYTF.

The chain links TRBV18 to TRBJ2-3; D is possibly TRBD2 (7 bases). CDR3 size: 15 residues. In germline, CDR1 is KGHSH, CDR2 LQKENI. Trimming stripped 1 base from V and 0 bases from J, with 8 bases between. The CDR3 DNA follows: TGTGCCAGCTCACCACGGGGGGGCAGCACAGATACGCAGTATTTT. It yields the protein CASSPRGGSTDTQYF.

The chain recombines TRBV6-6 with TRBJ2-7, with a weak D call TRBD1 (5 bases). Germline V gene data show CDR1 as MNHNY and CDR2 as SVGAGI (reference sequence). CDR3 length: 14 residues. V lost 6 bases to trimming and J lost 2 bases, with 14 bases between them. CDR3 DNA: TGTGCCAGCAGGGGTTTGGACAAGACCTACGAGCAGTACTTC. Residues: CASRGLDKTYEQYF.

Comments on this clone: One end of the junction does not line up with germline, which may come from a read error. The rearrangement links TRBV20-1 to TRBJ2-3; TRBD2 matches at 11 bases. Germline lookup yields CDR1 DFQATT and CDR2 SNEGSKA (reference sequence). The CDR3 contains 9 residues. The CDR3 loop is CSAGTSGNF. The CDR3 bases are TGCAGTGCCGGGACTAGCGGCAATTTT.

CDR3 protein: CASSRPSGVGEKLFF. The CDR3 DNA follows: TGTGCCAGCAGCCGGCCCTCAGGGGTTGGAGAAAAACTGTTTTTT. V usage is TRBV14 and J usage is TRBJ1-4; tentatively, D is TRBD1 (6 bases). Germline V gene data show CDR1 as SGHDN and CDR2 as FVKESK. Between the trimmed V and J ends, which lost 4 bases and 8 bases, there was a span of 17 bases. The CDR3 covers 15 residues. Using reference TRBV14 and TRBJ1-4 for the parts outside the CDR3, the full variable domain is EAGVTQFPSHSVIEKGQTVTLRCDPISGHDNLYWYRRVMGKEIKFLLHFVKESKQDESGMPNNRFLAERTGGTYSTLKVQPAELEDSGVYFCASSRPSGVGEKLFFGSGTQLSVL.

This chain uses TRBV10-2 with TRBJ1-5; D remains unclear. Germline loops: CDR1 WSHSY, CDR2 SAAADI. The CDR3 is 13 residues long. V lost 7 bases, J lost 5 bases, and 12 bases lay in between. DNA of the CDR3: TGCGCCAGCACCGAAGCGGGTTATCAGCCCCAGCATTTT. It codes for CASTEAGYQPQHF.

The CDR3 loop is CATSRELVGGMTFF. The CDR3 DNA sequence: TGTGCCACCAGCAGAGAGCTCGTGGGGGGTATGACTTTCTTT. The rearrangement links TRBV15 to TRBJ1-1; possible D gene TRBD1, 5 bases. CDR1 LNHNV and CDR2 YYDKDF come from the germline V gene (reference sequence). The length of the CDR3 is 14 residues. Trimming cost V 0 bases and J 12 bases, with 17 bases left between them.

V is TRBV19 and J is TRBJ2-5; D is possibly TRBD2 (7 bases). The V end was cut by 3 bases, the J end by 5 bases, with 16 bases between. The germline CDR1 and CDR2 sequences are LNHDA and SQIVND (reference sequence). This CDR3 region has 15 residues. The CDR3 coding sequence is TGTGCCAGTAGTATGGGCGGGGGCTTTCTGGAGACCCAGTACTTC. Translation: CASSMGGGFLETQYF.

This rearrangement joins TRBV29-1 to TRBJ2-1; a weak D match, TRBD2 (6 bases). The CDR3 covers 12 residues. Trimming removed 4 bases at V and 7 bases at J, with 11 bases between. Germline V gene data show CDR1 as SQVTM and CDR2 as ANQGSEA. CDR3 in amino acids: CSVGIAGNEQFF. In nucleotides, the CDR3 is TGCAGCGTTGGAATCGCGGGGAATGAGCAGTTCTTC.

V is TRBV9 and J is TRBJ1-5; D is possibly TRBD1 (5 bases). Germline V gives CDR1 SGDLS, CDR2 YYNGEE. The CDR3 covers 14 residues. Trimming removed 4 bases at V and 6 bases at J, with 14 bases between. CDR3 loop: CASSPGGVGQPQHF. The DNA for the CDR3 is TGTGCCAGCAGCCCCGGGGGGGTGGGTCAGCCCCAGCATTTT.

V is TRBV12-5 and J is TRBJ2-1; D tentatively fits TRBD1 or TRBD2 (5 bases each). CDR3 length: 14 residues. Germline V lookup: CDR1 LGHNT, CDR2 FRNRAP. Trimming stripped 3 bases from V and 10 bases from J, with 16 bases between. The CDR3 protein is CASGFGGLKGEQFF. The DNA for the CDR3 is TGTGCTAGTGGTTTTGGCGGGTTGAAGGGGGAGCAGTTCTTC.

This clone occurred a few times. In nucleotides, the CDR3 is TGTGCCAGCAGCACCGACAGGGTACGAGGAGATACGCAGTATTTT. It is translated as CASSTDRVRGDTQYF. The chain carries TRBV11-1 and TRBJ2-3; TRBD1 matches 7 bases. Germline V gene lookup returns CDR1 SGHAT and CDR2 FQDESV (reference sequence). Trimming took 5 bases from V and 5 from J; bases not matched to a gene: 10. This CDR3 is built from 15 residues. The full variable domain, in which reference TRBV11-1 and TRBJ2-3 provide the parts outside the CDR3, is EAEVAQSPRYKITEKSQAVAFWCDPISGHATLYWYRQILGQGPELLVQFQDESVVDDSQLPKDRFSAERLKGVDSTLKIQPAELGDSAMYLCASSTDRVRGDTQYFGPGTRLTVL.

The chain couples TRBV30 to TRBJ2-5; 11 positions match TRBD2. V lost 4 bases to trimming and J lost 0 bases; unmatched junction nucleotides: 7. The CDR3 length is 16 residues. Looked up from germline, CDR1 is GTSNPN and CDR2 is SVGIG (reference sequence). DNA of the CDR3: TGTGCCTGGAAGAGGACTAGCGGGCCGTACCAAGAGACCCAGTACTTC. This gives the protein CAWKRTSGPYQETQYF.

The CDR3 DNA sequence: TGCGCCAGCAGCCTCACCAGACAGCAAGAGACCCAGTACTTC. Encoded protein: CASSLTRQQETQYF. The chain joins TRBV5-1 to TRBJ2-5; D may be TRBD1 (5 bases). Trimming removed 4 bases at V and 2 bases at J, with 12 bases between. This CDR3 spans 14 amino acids. CDR1 is SGHRS, CDR2 YFSETQ, per germline.

The chain joins TRBV14 to TRBJ2-5; D unclear. Trimming cost V 0 bases and J 4 bases, with 12 bases left between them. CDR3 length: 15 amino acids. The V gene's germline CDR1 is SGHDN and CDR2 FVKESK. The CDR3 coding sequence is TGTGCCAGCAGCCAAGAGGGCAGTTCGGCAGAGACCCAGTACTTC. Translated: CASSQEGSSAETQYF.

The chain recombines TRBV5-4 with TRBJ2-5; 7 positions agree with TRBD1. After removal of 4 bases from V and 0 bases from J, the junction contained 6 bases not matched to a gene. The CDR3 extends over 15 amino acids. Germline loops: CDR1 SGHNT, CDR2 YYREEE (reference sequence). CDR3 in amino acids: CASSTRQGYQETQYF. In DNA form, the CDR3 reads TGTGCCAGCAGCACCAGACAGGGATACCAAGAGACCCAGTACTTC. Looking up the rest from reference TRBV5-4 and TRBJ2-5 gives the full variable domain: ETGVTQSPTHLIKTRGQQVTLRCSSQSGHNTVSWYQQALGQGPQFIFQYYREEENGRGNFPPRFSGLQFPNYSSELNVNALELDDSALYLCASSTRQGYQETQYFGPGTRLLVL.

The chain employs TRBV7-8 and TRBJ1-2; 8 nucleotides agree with TRBD1. This CDR3 region has 16 residues. The ends lost 5 bases at V and 4 bases at J; junction bases unmatched: 12. CDR1 SGHVS and CDR2 FQNEAQ come from the germline V gene. The DNA for the CDR3 is TGTGCCAGCAGCCCCCCTGGACAGGGTTTTACCTATGGCTACACCTTC. It specifies CASSPPGQGFTYGYTF.

The chain is built from TRBV27 and TRBJ2-4; D might be TRBD1 (6 bases). Germline CDR1 is MNHEY and CDR2 is SMNVEV (reference sequence). The CDR3 sequence is 17 residues long. Trimming removed 6 bases from V and 0 bases from J, with 18 bases in between. The chain's CDR3 is CASSQQGGPLAKNIQYF. CDR3 DNA: TGTGCCAGCAGCCAACAGGGCGGACCTTTAGCCAAAAACATTCAGTACTTC.

This chain links TRBV6-1 with TRBJ2-3; 8 bases align to TRBD2. The CDR3 loop spans 14 amino acids. With 11 bases clipped from V and 2 bases from J, the junction kept 9 bases outside the gene matches. Germline CDR1 is MNHNS and CDR2 is SASEGT. CDR3 nucleotides: TGTGCCGTTCGGGGCGGGGGGTTCACAGATACGCAGTATTTT. Translation: CAVRGGGFTDTQYF.

The V call is TRBV6-5, the J call TRBJ1-2, with TRBD1 as a possible D gene (6 bases). The germline V and J ends were trimmed by 7 bases and 2 bases, with 11 bases remaining between them. Germline loops: CDR1 MNHEY, CDR2 SVGAGI. This CDR3 has 13 residues. CDR3 in DNA: TGTGCCAGCAAAAGGGACAACAACTATGGCTACACCTTC. Translating it yields CASKRDNNYGYTF.

The rearrangement uses TRBV6-6 and TRBJ2-1, with unresolved D. V lost 6 bases, J lost 6 bases, and 12 bases lay in between. The CDR3 loop spans 13 amino acids. From germline, CDR1 is MNHNY and CDR2 SVGAGI (reference sequence). The CDR3 DNA follows: TGTGCCAGCAGCCCCACCGGGCCCAATGAGCAGTTCTTC. Protein sequence: CASSPTGPNEQFF.

This clone appeared once. The chain employs TRBV19 and TRBJ1-4, with D maybe TRBD1 (5 bases). The V gene lost 6 bases and the J gene lost 5 bases, with 16 bases spanning the gap. The germline V gene has CDR1 LNHDA and CDR2 SQIVND (reference sequence). This CDR3 comprises 15 residues. The CDR3 protein is CASRTAGRSNEKLFF. The CDR3 DNA reads as TGTGCCAGTAGGACAGCCGGCCGATCAAATGAAAAACTGTTTTTT.

The rearrangement links TRBV6-5 to TRBJ2-7; D is ambiguous. CDR3 length equals 11 residues. V lost 5 bases to trimming and J lost 5 bases, with 7 bases between them. CDR1 and CDR2 from the germline V gene are MNHEY and SVGAGI. The CDR3 DNA follows: TGTGCCAGCAGTGAAAGGGACGAGCAGTACTTC. Amino acids: CASSERDEQYF.

This rearrangement joins TRBV19 to TRBJ1-2; 10 positions agree with TRBD1. Germline V gives CDR1 LNHDA, CDR2 SQIVND (reference sequence). This CDR3 region has 12 residues. The trim removed 5 bases at V and 6 bases at J, leaving 0 bases unmatched. The CDR3 nucleotides are TGTGCCAGTAGTGGGACAGGGGATGGCTACACCTTC. Its protein is CASSGTGDGYTF.

The chain recombines TRBV27 with TRBJ1-2, with TRBD1 as a possible D gene (6 bases). CDR3 length: 14 residues. Germline loops: CDR1 MNHEY, CDR2 SMNVEV (reference sequence). V lost 5 bases and J lost 5, with 15 bases in between. The CDR3 protein is CASSQSTGIYGYTF. CDR3 in DNA: TGTGCCAGCAGTCAGTCGACAGGCATATATGGCTACACCTTC.

This rearrangement joins TRBV14 to TRBJ1-3; a possible D gene is TRBD1 (5 bases). V gave up 3 bases and J gave up 7 bases, with 13 bases separating them. Per the germline V gene, CDR1 is SGHDN and CDR2 is FVKESK. The CDR3 has 14 residues. CDR3 protein: CASSHGGLLNTIYF. The CDR3 nucleotides read TGTGCCAGCAGCCATGGGGGACTCCTTAACACCATATATTTT.